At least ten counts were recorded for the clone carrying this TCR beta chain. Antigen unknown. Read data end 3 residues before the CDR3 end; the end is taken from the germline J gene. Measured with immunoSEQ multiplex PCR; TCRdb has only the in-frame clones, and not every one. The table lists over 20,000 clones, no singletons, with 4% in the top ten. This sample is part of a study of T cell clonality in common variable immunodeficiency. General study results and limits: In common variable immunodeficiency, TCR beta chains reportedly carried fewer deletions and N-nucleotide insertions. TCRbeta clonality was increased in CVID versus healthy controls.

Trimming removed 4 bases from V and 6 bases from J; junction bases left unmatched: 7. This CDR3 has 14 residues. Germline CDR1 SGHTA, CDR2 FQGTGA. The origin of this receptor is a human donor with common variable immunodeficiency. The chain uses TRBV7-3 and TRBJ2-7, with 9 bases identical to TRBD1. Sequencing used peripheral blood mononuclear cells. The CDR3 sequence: CASSSTGGRSEQYF. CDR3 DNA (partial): TGTGCCAGCAGCTCCACAGGGGGCCGAAGCGAG.